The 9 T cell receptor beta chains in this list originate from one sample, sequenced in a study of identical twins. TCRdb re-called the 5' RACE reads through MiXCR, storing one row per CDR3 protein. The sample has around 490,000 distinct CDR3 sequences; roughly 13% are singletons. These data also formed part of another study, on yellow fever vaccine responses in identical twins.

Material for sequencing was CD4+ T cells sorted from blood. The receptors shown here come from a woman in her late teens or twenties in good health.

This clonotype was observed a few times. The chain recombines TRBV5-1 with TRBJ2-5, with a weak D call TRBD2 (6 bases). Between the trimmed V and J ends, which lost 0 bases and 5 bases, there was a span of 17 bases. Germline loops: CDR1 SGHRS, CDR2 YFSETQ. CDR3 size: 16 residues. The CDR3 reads CASSLAGTPGVETQYF. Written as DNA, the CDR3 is TGCGCCAGCAGCTTGGCCGGGACTCCGGGCGTGGAGACCCAGTACTTC. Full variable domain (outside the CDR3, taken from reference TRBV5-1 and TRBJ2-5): KAGVTQTPRYLIKTRGQQVTLSCSPISGHRSVSWYQQTPGQGLQFLFEYFSETQRNKGNFPGRFSGRQFSNSRSEMNVSTLELGDSALYLCASSLAGTPGVETQYFGPGTRLLVL.

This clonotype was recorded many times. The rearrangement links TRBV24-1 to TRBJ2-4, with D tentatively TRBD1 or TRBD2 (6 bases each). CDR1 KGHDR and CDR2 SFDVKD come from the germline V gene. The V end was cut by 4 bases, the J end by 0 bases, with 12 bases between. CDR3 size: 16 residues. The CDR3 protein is CATSEGGHQAKNIQYF. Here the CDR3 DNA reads TGTGCCACCAGTGAGGGGGGACACCAAGCCAAAAACATTCAGTACTTC.

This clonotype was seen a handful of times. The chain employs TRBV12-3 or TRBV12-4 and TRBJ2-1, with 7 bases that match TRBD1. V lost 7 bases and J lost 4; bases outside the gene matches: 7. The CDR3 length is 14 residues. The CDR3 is CASTQLQGYNEQFF. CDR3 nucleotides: TGTGCCAGCACCCAACTACAGGGGTACAATGAGCAGTTCTTC.

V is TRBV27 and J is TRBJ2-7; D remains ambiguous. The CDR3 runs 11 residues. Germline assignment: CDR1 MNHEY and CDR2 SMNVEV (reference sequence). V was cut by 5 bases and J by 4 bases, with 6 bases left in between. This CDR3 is CASSTIYEQYF. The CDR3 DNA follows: TGTGCCAGCAGTACCATTTACGAGCAGTACTTC.

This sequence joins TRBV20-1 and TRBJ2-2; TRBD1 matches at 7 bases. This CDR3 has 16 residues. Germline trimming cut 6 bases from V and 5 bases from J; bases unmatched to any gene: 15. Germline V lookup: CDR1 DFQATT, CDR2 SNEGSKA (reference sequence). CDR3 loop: CSANLLDRRQTGELFF. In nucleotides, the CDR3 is TGCAGTGCCAATTTACTGGACAGGCGTCAAACCGGGGAGCTGTTTTTT.

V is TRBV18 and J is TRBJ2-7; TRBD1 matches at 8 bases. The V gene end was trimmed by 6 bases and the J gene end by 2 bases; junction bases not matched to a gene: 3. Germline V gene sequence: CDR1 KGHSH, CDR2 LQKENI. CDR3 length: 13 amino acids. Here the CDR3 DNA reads TGTGCCAGCTCCCAGGGGGCGGCCTACGAGCAGTACTTC. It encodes CASSQGAAYEQYF.

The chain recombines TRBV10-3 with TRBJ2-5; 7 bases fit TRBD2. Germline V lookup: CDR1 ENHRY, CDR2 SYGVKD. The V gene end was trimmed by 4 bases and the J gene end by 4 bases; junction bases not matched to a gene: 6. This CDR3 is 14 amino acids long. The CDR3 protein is CAISGGGRSETQYF. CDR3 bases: TGTGCCATCAGTGGCGGGGGACGGTCAGAGACCCAGTACTTC.

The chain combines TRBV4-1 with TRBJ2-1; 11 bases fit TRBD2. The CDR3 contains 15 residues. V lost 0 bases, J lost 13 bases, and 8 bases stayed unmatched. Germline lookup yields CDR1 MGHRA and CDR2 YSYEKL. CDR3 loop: CASSQDSSGRARQFF. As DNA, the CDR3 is TGCGCCAGCAGCCAAGATAGTAGCGGGAGGGCCCGTCAGTTCTTC.

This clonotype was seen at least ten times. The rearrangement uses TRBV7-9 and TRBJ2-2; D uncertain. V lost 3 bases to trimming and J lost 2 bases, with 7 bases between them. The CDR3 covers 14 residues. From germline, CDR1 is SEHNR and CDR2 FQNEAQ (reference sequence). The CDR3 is CASSFSTNTGELFF. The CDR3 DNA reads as TGTGCCAGCAGCTTTTCGACTAACACCGGGGAGCTGTTTTTT.